This T cell receptor (beta chain) was documented in a study of blood T cell repertoires in COVID-19. Study overall: Spain, Italy and the United States supplied samples that represented acute and convalescent COVID-19. T cells, B-cell-depleted T cells, or PBMCs supplied cDNA or gDNA.

There are 14 residues in the CDR3. Germline loops: CDR1 KGHDR, CDR2 SFDVKD. The ends were cut back, 8 bases at V and 6 bases at J, with 17 bases in the middle. Per the study methods: Amplifying reference gene primers gave estimates of nucleated cell counts. The data were produced by immunoSEQ multiplex PCR, yet TCRdb's version contains in-frame clones alone and is incomplete. Clone size and V and J calls were adopted from that table, with D and trimming inferred from the DNA. The data hold 95,000 to 150,000 clones, with approximately 88% observed a single time. The rearrangement joins TRBV24-1 to TRBJ2-3; weak D call: TRBD2 (6 bases). Sequenced sample: peripheral blood. The receptor was isolated from a man in his fifties or sixties with acute or convalescent COVID-19. CDR3 DNA sequence: TGTGCCACCATGGGGGACGGGGGTGCGGATACGCAGTATTTT. Translated, it gives CATMGDGGADTQYF.